This T cell receptor beta chain is drawn from a study of blood T cell repertoires in COVID-19. The protocol was immunoSEQ multiplex PCR, while the TCRdb copy is restricted to in-frame clones and leaves out a portion. The data show 120,000 or so clones, around 74% seen once. V gave up 4 bases and J gave up 4 bases; unmatched junction bases: 8. Germline V gene lookup returns CDR1 SGHTA and CDR2 FQGNSA. The length of the CDR3 is 16 residues. This clone was seen a few times. Sequenced input: peripheral blood. The V call is TRBV7-2, the J call TRBJ2-1, with 9 bases matching TRBD2. This clonotype originated in a man in his fifties or sixties with acute or convalescent COVID-19. DNA for the CDR3: TGTGCCAGCAGCTATAGCGGGAGCGGAGGTTACAATGAGCAGTTCTTC. Translation: CASSYSGSGGYNEQFF.